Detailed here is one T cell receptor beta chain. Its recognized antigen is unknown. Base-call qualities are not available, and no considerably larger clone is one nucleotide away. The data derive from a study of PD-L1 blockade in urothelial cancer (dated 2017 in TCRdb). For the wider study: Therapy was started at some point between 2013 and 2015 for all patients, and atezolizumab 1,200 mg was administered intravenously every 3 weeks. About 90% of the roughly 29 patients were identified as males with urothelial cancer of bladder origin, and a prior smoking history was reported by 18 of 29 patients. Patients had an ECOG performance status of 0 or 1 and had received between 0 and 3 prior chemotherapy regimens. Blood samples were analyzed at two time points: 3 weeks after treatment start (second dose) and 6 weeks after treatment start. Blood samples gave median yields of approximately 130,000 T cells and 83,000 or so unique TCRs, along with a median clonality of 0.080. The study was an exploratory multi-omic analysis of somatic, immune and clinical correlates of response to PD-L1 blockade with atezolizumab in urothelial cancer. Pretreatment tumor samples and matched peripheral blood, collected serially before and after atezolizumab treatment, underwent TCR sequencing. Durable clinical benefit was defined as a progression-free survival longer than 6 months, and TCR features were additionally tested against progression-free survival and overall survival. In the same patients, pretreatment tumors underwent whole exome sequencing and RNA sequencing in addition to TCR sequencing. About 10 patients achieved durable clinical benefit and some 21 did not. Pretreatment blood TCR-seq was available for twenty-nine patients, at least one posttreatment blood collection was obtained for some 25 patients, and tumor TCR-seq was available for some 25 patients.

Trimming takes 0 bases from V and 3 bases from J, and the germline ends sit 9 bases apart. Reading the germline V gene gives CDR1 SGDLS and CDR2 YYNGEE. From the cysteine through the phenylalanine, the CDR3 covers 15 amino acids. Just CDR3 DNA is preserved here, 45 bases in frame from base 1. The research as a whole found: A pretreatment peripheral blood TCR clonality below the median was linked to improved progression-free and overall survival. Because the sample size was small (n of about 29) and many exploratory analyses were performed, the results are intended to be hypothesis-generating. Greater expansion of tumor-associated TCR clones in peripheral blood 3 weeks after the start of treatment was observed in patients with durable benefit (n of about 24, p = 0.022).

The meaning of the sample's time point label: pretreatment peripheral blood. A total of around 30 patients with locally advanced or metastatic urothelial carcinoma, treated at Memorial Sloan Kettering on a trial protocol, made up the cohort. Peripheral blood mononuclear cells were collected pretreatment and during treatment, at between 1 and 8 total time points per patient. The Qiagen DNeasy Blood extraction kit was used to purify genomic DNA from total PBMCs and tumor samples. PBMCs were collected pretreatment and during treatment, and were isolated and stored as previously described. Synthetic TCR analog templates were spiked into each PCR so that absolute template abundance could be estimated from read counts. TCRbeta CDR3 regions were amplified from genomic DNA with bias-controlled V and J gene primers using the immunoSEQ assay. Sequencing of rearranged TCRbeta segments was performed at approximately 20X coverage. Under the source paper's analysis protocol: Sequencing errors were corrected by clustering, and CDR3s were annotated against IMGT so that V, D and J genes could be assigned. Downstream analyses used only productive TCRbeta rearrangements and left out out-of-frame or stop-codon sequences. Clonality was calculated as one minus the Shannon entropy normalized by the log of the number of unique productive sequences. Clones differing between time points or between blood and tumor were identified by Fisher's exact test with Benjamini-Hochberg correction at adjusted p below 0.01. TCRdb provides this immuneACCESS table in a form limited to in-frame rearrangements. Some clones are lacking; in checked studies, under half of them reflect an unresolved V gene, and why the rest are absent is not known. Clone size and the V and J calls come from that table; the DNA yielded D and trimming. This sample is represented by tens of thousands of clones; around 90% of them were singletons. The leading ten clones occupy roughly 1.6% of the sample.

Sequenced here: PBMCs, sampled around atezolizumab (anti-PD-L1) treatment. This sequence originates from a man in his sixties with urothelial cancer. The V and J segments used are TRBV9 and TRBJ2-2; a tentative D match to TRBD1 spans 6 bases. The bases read TGTGCCAGCAGCGTAGGACAGGCCTACACCGGGGAGCTGTTTTTT. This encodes CASSVGQAYTGELFF.